The following is a TCR beta chain sequence with its context. This clonotype was seen many times. Its antigen has not been determined. Nothing much larger sits one base from this clone, and base qualities are not available. The germline ends are 8 bases apart after V is trimmed by 6 bases and J by 1 base. CDR1 and CDR2 (SQVTM, ANQGSEA) derive from the germline V gene. From cysteine to phenylalanine, the CDR3 is 12 amino acids long. Only CDR3 DNA is held: 36 bases, read in frame from base 1. These data come from a study of neurological immune-mediated disorders (dated by TCRdb to about 2019). Describing the broader study: Peripheral blood TCR-beta repertoires from HTLV-I-associated myelopathy (HAM/TSP) patients, multiple sclerosis patients and healthy controls were compared by UMI-based sequencing. The cohort comprised 60 to 75 subjects: 15 or so HAM/TSP patients, 35 or so multiple sclerosis patients and around 20 healthy controls. The 106 TCR-beta libraries covered PBMC samples along with longitudinal samples, technical triplicates, and paired sorted CD4+ and CD8+ T-cell subsets. Study-wide findings and limitations: No identical CDR3 amino acid sequences were shared among expanded clones across subjects, suggesting private TCR-beta repertoires in all groups. TCR clonal expansion was highest in HAM/TSP patients and lowest in MS patients, with MS patients falling below even healthy controls.

cDNA synthesis used template-switch 5'RACE with a primer carrying a 10-nucleotide random unique molecular identifier tagging each TCR transcript. Each sequencing run produced over 160 million TCR-beta sequences covering 15-18 subjects. The RNeasy kit was used to extract total RNA. The KAPA Real-time Library Amplification kit was used to amplify TCR-beta VDJ regions with primers targeting the TCR constant region and the 5'RACE anchor. Sample indexes and Illumina adaptors were added in a first PCR, after which library yield was increased in a second PCR. After Ampure bead purification, the TCR product of roughly 650 bp was size-selected on a 2% E-gel SizeSelection system. Library quality was checked on a Bioanalyzer, concentration was measured with Qubit, and libraries were quantified with the Kapa Library Quantification kit before pooling. Libraries were sequenced paired-end 2 x 150 bp on an Illumina HiSeq 2500. To increase sequence diversity, roughly 24-30% phiX was spiked into each library pool. For the original study's pipeline: The UMI-based MiGEC pipeline processed quality-filtered reads and removed over 75% of raw TCR sequences during error correction. IMGT germline references were used for aligning VDJ genes, and each clonotype was defined as a unique CDR3 amino acid sequence together with its V-J genes. VDJtools evaluated clonal expansion, Shannon diversity and CDR3 relatedness (CalcPairwiseDistances, ClusterSamples); CLCbio workbench built phylogenetic trees. A clone was classed as expanded if it had 8 or more unique UMIs, a cutoff based on coefficient-of-variation modelling across technical triplicates. TCRdb passed the public sequencing reads through fastp at Q25 and MiXCR, retaining productive beta sequences. Identical CDR3 proteins give one entry, which carries the most common genes and DNA. What appears here as the V and J calls and clone size reflects TCRdb's work, not the paper's. For this sample the table gives approximately 50,000 distinct CDR3 sequences, of which under 13% were detected only once. The ten largest clones capture 5.3% of the sample.

For the unsorted PBMC libraries, 2 million PBMCs were stored in RNAlater at -80 degrees C until RNA extraction and were used to generate the libraries. PBMCs were separated from peripheral blood using Ficoll-Hypaque density gradient centrifugation and then cryopreserved in liquid nitrogen. The sample was PBMCs. This chain joins TRBV29-1 to TRBJ2-3; TRBD2 is perhaps the D gene, given 5 matching bases. This receptor was obtained from a man in his 70s with HTLV-1-associated myelopathy (HAM/TSP). The DNA sequence is given as TGCAGCGTCGGACTGGGCACAGATACGCAGTATTTT. It translates to CSVGLGTDTQYF.